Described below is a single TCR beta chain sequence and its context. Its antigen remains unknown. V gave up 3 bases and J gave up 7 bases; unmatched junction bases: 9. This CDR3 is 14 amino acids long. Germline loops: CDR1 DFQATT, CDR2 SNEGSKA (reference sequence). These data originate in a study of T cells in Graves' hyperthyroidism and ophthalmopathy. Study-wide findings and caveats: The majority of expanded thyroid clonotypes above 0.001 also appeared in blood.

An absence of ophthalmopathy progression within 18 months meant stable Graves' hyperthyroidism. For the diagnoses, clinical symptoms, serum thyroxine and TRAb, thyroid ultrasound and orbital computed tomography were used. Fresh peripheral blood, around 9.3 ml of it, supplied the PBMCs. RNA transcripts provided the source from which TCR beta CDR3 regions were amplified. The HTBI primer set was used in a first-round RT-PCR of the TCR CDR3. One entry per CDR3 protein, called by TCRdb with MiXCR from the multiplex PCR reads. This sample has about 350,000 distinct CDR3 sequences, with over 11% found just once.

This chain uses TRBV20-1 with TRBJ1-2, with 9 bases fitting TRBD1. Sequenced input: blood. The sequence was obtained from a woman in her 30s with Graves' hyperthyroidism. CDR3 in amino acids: CSASNSGTGSGYTF. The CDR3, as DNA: TGCAGTGCTAGCAACTCCGGGACAGGGTCTGGCTACACCTTC.